This is a list of T cell receptor beta chains from one sample in a study of T cells in localized non-small cell lung cancer. TCRdb's copy holds only in-frame clones and misses some; the assay was immunoSEQ multiplex PCR. The sample has thousands of clones, over 35% seen once. Sequences were derived from lung tumor tissue, sampled before any cancer treatment. The origin of the receptors is a man between 40 and 70 years old with stage I lung adenocarcinoma. The CDR3 runs from the conserved cysteine through the conserved F or W. A D gene is named only where the DNA matches it firmly. The size of a clone is reported for some rows only, either as once, few or many, or as a class for expanded clones.

d_call j_call clone_size v_call cdr3_length cdr3_aa cdr3_nt
TRBD1 TRBJ2-7 few TRBV6-8 14 CASSWDRGFYEQYF TGTGCCAGCAGTTGGGACAGGGGGTTCTACGAGCAGTACTTC
. TRBJ2-5 . TRBV10-3 14 CAISEPGVQETQYF TGTGCCATCAGTGAGCCGGGGGTACAAGAGACCCAGTACTTC
TRBD2 TRBJ2-5 few TRBV9 14 CASSLSGRQETQYF TGTGCCAGCAGTCTAAGCGGGAGACAAGAGACCCAGTACTTC
. TRBJ2-1 few TRBV11-3 16 CASSRSLAPDHNEQFF TGTGCCAGCAGCCGCTCCCTAGCGCCTGATCACAATGAGCAGTTCTTC
. TRBJ1-4 . TRBV15 17 CATSRVPTSARYEKLFF TGTGCCACCAGCAGAGTCCCGACTTCAGCCCGCTATGAAAAACTGTTTTTT
. TRBJ1-2 . TRBV7-5 14 CASSLALANYGYTF TGTGCCAGCAGCTTGGCCCTAGCTAACTATGGCTACACCTTC
. TRBJ2-7 few TRBV6-8 14 CASSYRDNSYEQYF TGTGCCAGCAGTTACCGGGACAACTCCTACGAGCAGTACTTC
. TRBJ1-1 . TRBV29-1 13 CSVLWGIRSEAFF TGCAGCGTGTTGTGGGGGATTCGATCTGAAGCTTTCTTT
TRBD2 TRBJ2-2 few TRBV9 14 CASSAQLATGELFF TGTGCCAGCAGCGCCCAACTAGCGACCGGGGAGCTGTTTTTT
. TRBJ2-7 once TRBV19 14 CASSIGLLYYEQYF TGTGCCAGTAGTATCGGACTGTTGTACTACGAGCAGTACTTC
. TRBJ2-1 . TRBV11-3 15 CASSLVAAIYNEQFF TGTGCCAGCAGCTTAGTAGCGGCCATCTACAATGAGCAGTTCTTC
. TRBJ1-1 large TRBV7-2 13 CASSSDGNTEAFF TGTGCCAGCAGCTCGGACGGTAACACTGAAGCTTTCTTT
TRBD1 TRBJ2-5 . TRBV2 15 CASSVLRTGGETQYF TGTGCCAGCAGTGTATTGCGGACAGGGGGCGAGACCCAGTACTTC
. TRBJ1-5 . TRBV9 12 CASSVEDGPQHF TGTGCCAGCAGCGTAGAAGACGGGCCCCAGCATTTT
. TRBJ2-1 . TRBV18 15 CASSRQGGSYNEQFF TGTGCCAGCTCAAGGCAGGGGGGGTCCTACAATGAGCAGTTCTTC
. TRBJ2-1 . TRBV18 12 CASSPQVREQFF TGTGCCAGCTCACCACAAGTCAGAGAGCAGTTCTTC
. TRBJ2-3 few TRBV10-3 17 CAISDRKAGGSTDTQYF TGTGCCATCAGTGACCGTAAAGCTGGGGGTTCAACAGATACGCAGTATTTT
. TRBJ1-2 . TRBV19 14 CASSLDRTNYGYTF TGTGCCAGTAGTCTTGACCGAACTAACTATGGCTACACCTTC
. TRBJ2-3 . TRBV9 16 CASQEHTGLRTDTQYF TGTGCCAGCCAAGAGCATACAGGGTTGCGCACAGATACGCAGTATTTT
. TRBJ2-1 few TRBV19 16 CASSIRGSQGYNEQFF TGTGCCAGTAGTATACGCGGCAGTCAGGGCTACAATGAGCAGTTCTTC
TRBD1 TRBJ2-7 . TRBV18 14 CASSPDRNSYEQYF TGTGCCAGCTCACCGGACAGGAACTCCTACGAGCAGTACTTC
. TRBJ2-1 . TRBV19 13 CASSIDIYNEQFF TGTGCCAGTAGTATTGACATCTACAATGAGCAGTTCTTC
. TRBJ2-6 . TRBV19 15 CASIRQHSGANVLTF TGTGCCAGTATCAGACAACACTCTGGGGCCAACGTCCTGACTTTC
. TRBJ2-1 medium-sized TRBV12-2 18 CASRSPGLPFFSYNEQFF TGTGCAAGTCGCTCGCCGGGACTTCCTTTCTTTTCCTACAATGAGCAGTTCTTC
. TRBJ2-7 . TRBV9 16 CASSDITSVDTHEQYF TGTGCCAGCAGTGATATTACTTCGGTCGATACCCACGAGCAGTACTTC
. TRBJ2-7 . TRBV12-5 17 CASGLVVLGGSPYEQYF TGTGCTAGTGGTTTGGTGGTCCTTGGGGGAAGTCCCTACGAGCAGTACTTC
TRBD1 TRBJ1-2 few TRBV19 14 CASRGTGANYGYTF TGTGCCAGTAGGGGGACAGGGGCGAACTATGGCTACACCTTC
. TRBJ2-1 few TRBV11-3 15 CASSSDVGSYNEQFF TGTGCCAGCAGCTCGGACGTCGGGTCCTACAATGAGCAGTTCTTC
. TRBJ1-1 . TRBV6-8 14 CASSYRLGNTEAFF TGTGCCAGCAGTTACCGTTTAGGGAACACTGAAGCTTTCTTT
. TRBJ2-7 few TRBV14 14 CASSFYGTSYEQYF TGTGCCAGCAGTTTCTATGGCACTAGCTACGAGCAGTACTTC
. TRBJ2-2 . TRBV29-1 13 CSVRYLNTGELFF TGCAGCGTTAGGTATTTGAACACCGGAGAGCTGTTTTTT
. TRBJ2-7 . TRBV29-1 12 CSVEGSSYEQYF TGCAGCGTTGAGGGCAGCTCCTACGAGCAGTACTTC
TRBD1 TRBJ2-3 . TRBV6-8 16 CASRYRQGAHTDTQYF TGTGCCAGCAGGTACAGACAGGGCGCCCACACAGATACGCAGTATTTT
. TRBJ2-2 few TRBV11-1 14 CASSSLVNTGELFF TGTGCCAGCAGCTCCCTGGTTAACACCGGGGAGCTGTTTTTT
. TRBJ2-2 . TRBV6-8 13 CASSYEGIGELFF TGTGCCAGCAGTTACGAGGGAATCGGGGAGCTGTTTTTT
. TRBJ1-3 few TRBV28 16 CASSSTVLSSGNTIYF TGTGCCAGCAGTTCGACAGTCCTAAGCTCTGGAAACACCATATATTTT
. TRBJ1-5 . TRBV30 17 CAWSVSGGEYSNQPQHF TGTGCCTGGAGTGTAAGTGGCGGGGAGTATAGCAATCAGCCCCAGCATTTT
. TRBJ1-3 few TRBV9 13 CASSAETIGTIYF TGTGCCAGCAGCGCGGAGACAATTGGGACCATATATTTT
. TRBJ2-5 . TRBV18 16 CASSPGAGFYQETQYF TGTGCCAGCTCACCGGGGGCAGGGTTTTACCAAGAGACCCAGTACTTC
. TRBJ1-2 . TRBV28 18 CASSFSVAREAGAGGYTF TGTGCCAGCAGTTTTTCAGTAGCTCGCGAAGCAGGGGCGGGTGGCTACACCTTC
. TRBJ1-1 . TRBV19 13 CASSMVRNTEAFF TGTGCCAGTAGTATGGTCAGGAACACTGAAGCTTTCTTT
. TRBJ1-3 . TRBV9 16 CASSLSPGTSGNTIYF TGTGCCAGCAGCCTATCTCCAGGGACCTCTGGAAACACCATATATTTT
. TRBJ2-5 . TRBV19 15 CASSIGVGSTGTQYF TGTGCCAGTAGTATCGGGGTCGGCAGCACGGGGACCCAGTACTTC
TRBD2 TRBJ2-1 . TRBV6-8 16 CASSYSRGGSAVQQFF TGTGCCAGCAGTTACTCGCGGGGGGGCTCAGCGGTACAGCAGTTCTTC
. TRBJ2-6 few TRBV30 14 CAWSSQLGANVLTF TGTGCCTGGAGTTCGCAGCTGGGGGCCAACGTCCTGACTTTC
. TRBJ2-1 few TRBV5-1 15 CASSLTDLTYNEQFF TGCGCCAGCAGCTTGACCGACCTCACCTACAATGAGCAGTTCTTC
TRBD1 TRBJ1-1 . TRBV28 16 CASSSPGQALATEAFF TGTGCCAGCAGTTCGCCGGGACAGGCTTTAGCGACTGAAGCTTTCTTT
. TRBJ2-7 . TRBV6-8 14 CASSAQGFRNEQYF TGTGCCAGCAGTGCTCAGGGGTTTCGGAACGAGCAGTACTTC
. TRBJ2-5 . TRBV19 13 CASSMGRDGTQYF TGTGCCAGTAGCATGGGTCGGGACGGGACCCAGTACTTC
TRBD1 TRBJ2-1 few TRBV29-1 12 CSVPIPGQGQFF TGCAGCGTACCAATACCGGGACAGGGGCAGTTCTTC
TRBD2 TRBJ2-1 few TRBV30 14 CAWSKREETMGQFF TGTGCCTGGAGTAAGCGGGAGGAAACAATGGGGCAGTTCTTC
. TRBJ2-7 . TRBV6-8 17 CASSRQRGSGSSYEQYF TGTGCCAGCAGCCGGCAGAGGGGGTCCGGGAGCTCCTACGAGCAGTACTTC
. TRBJ1-5 few TRBV9 15 CASSFSRQTDQPQHF TGTGCCAGCAGTTTTTCCCGACAGACGGATCAGCCCCAGCATTTT
TRBD2 TRBJ2-3 . TRBV30 17 CAWSVLAGAASTDTQYF TGTGCCTGGAGTGTGCTAGCGGGGGCGGCTAGCACAGATACGCAGTATTTT
TRBD2 TRBJ2-7 medium-sized TRBV6-8 16 CASSAYGLALTYEQYF TGTGCCAGCAGTGCTTACGGACTAGCTCTCACCTACGAGCAGTACTTC
. TRBJ1-1 few TRBV6-8 13 CASSPYMNTEAFF TGTGCCAGCAGTCCCTATATGAACACTGAAGCTTTCTTT
. TRBJ2-3 . TRBV11-3 14 CASTLSRDSNTQYF TGTGCCAGCACCTTGTCCCGGGACTCAAATACGCAGTATTTT